This entry features one T cell receptor beta chain sequence. The entry originates in a study of blood T cell repertoires in COVID-19. Study-level background: Specimens from acute and convalescent COVID-19 originated in the United States, Italy and Spain.

Using immunoSEQ multiplex PCR, the repertoire was profiled, and TCRdb retains in-frame clones only, with some absent. The data show about 70,000 clones, about nine tenths seen once. This clonotype originated in a woman in her sixties or seventies with acute or convalescent COVID-19. Sequencing was performed on peripheral blood.

Written as DNA, the CDR3 is TGTGCCAGCAGTTATCCCTTAACACAGGGGGCCGGGACTGAAGCTTTCTTT. As protein: CASSYPLTQGAGTEAFF. The chain carries TRBV6-2 or TRBV6-3 and TRBJ1-1; 9 bases agree with TRBD1. This CDR3 region has 17 residues. Trimming cost V 3 bases and J 5 bases; bases outside gene matches: 13. Germline V gene data show CDR1 as MNHEY and CDR2 as SVGEGT.